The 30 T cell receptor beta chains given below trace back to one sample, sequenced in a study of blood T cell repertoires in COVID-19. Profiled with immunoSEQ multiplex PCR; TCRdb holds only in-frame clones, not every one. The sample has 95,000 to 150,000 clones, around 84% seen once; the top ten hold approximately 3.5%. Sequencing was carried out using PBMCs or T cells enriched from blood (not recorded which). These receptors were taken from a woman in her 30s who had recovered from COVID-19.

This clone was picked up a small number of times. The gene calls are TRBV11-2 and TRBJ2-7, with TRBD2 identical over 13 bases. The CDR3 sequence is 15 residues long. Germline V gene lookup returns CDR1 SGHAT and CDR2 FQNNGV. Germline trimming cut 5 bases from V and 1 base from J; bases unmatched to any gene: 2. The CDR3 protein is CASSPTSGRSYEQYF. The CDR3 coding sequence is TGTGCCAGCAGCCCGACTAGCGGGAGGTCCTACGAGCAGTACTTC.

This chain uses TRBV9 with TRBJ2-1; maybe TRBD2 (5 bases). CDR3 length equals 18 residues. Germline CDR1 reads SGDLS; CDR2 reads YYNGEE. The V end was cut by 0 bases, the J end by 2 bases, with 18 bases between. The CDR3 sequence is CASSVDPQLDLAYNEQFF. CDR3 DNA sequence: TGTGCCAGCAGCGTAGACCCCCAACTAGACCTTGCCTACAATGAGCAGTTCTTC.

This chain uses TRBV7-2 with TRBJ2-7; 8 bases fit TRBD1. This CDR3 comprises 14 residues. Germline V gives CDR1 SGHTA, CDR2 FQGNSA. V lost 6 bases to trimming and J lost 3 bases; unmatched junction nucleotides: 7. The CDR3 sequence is CASRGAGGNYEQYF. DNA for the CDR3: TGTGCCAGCAGAGGGGCAGGGGGCAACTACGAGCAGTACTTC.

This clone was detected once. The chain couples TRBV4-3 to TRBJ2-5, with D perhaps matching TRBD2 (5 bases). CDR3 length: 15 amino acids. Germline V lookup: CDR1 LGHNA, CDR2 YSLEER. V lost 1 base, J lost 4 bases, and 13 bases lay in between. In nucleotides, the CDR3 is TGCGCCAGCAGCCAAGGAGGTAAACGGGGAGAGACCCAGTACTTC. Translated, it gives CASSQGGKRGETQYF.

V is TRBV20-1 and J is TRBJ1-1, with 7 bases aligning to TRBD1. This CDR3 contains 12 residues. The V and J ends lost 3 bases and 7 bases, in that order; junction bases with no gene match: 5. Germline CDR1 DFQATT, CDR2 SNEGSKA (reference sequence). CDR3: CSASDDRVEAFF. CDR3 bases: TGCAGTGCTAGTGATGACAGGGTTGAAGCTTTCTTT.

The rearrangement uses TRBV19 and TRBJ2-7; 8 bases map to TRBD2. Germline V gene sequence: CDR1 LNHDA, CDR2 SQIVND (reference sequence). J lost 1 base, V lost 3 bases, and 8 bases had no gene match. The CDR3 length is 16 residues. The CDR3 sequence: CASSISGTRWSYEQYF. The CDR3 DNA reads TGTGCCAGTAGTATCTCCGGGACTAGATGGTCCTACGAGCAGTACTTC.

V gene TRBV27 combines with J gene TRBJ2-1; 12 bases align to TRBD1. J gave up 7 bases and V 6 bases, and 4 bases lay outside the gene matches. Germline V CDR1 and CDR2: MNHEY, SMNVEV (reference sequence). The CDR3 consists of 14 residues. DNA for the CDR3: TGTGCCAGCAGACCGGGACAGGGGGCAAATGAGCAGTTCTTC. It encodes CASRPGQGANEQFF.

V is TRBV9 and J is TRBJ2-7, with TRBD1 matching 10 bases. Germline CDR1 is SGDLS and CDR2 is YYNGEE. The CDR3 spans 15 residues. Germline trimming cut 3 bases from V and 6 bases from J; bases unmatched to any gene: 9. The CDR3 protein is CASSAIGTGVGEQYF. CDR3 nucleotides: TGTGCCAGCAGCGCCATCGGGACAGGGGTCGGCGAGCAGTACTTC.

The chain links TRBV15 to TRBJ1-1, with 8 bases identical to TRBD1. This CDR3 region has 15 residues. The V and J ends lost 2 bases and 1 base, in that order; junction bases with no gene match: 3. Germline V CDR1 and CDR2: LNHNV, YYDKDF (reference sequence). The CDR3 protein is CATSRRTGGNTEAFF. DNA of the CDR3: TGTGCCACCAGCAGACGTACAGGGGGGAACACTGAAGCTTTCTTT.

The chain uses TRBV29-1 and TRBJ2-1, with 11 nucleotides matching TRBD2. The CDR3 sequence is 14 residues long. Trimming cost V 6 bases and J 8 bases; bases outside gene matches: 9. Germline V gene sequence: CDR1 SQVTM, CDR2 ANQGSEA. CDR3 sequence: CSVVTSGSMHEQFF. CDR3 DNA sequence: TGCAGCGTCGTAACTAGCGGGAGTATGCATGAGCAGTTCTTC.

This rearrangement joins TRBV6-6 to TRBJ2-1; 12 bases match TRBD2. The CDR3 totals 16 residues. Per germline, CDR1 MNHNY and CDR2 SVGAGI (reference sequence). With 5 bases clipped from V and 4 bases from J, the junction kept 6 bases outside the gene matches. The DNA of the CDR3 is TGTGCCAGCAGTCGACTGGGGACTAGCGGGTACAATGAGCAGTTCTTC. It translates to CASSRLGTSGYNEQFF.

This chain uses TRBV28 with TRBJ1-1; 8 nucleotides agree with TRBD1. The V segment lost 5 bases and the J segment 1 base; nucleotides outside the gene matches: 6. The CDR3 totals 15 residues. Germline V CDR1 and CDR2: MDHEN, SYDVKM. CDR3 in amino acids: CASSALTGGNTEAFF. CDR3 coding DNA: TGTGCCAGCAGTGCCCTAACAGGGGGGAACACTGAAGCTTTCTTT.

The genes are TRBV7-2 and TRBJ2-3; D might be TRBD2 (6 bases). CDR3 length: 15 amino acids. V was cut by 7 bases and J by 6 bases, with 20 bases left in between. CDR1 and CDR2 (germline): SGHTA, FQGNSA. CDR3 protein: CASTLTGASTDTQYF. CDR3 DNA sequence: TGTGCCAGCACCCTAACGGGAGCGTCGACTGATACGCAGTATTTT.

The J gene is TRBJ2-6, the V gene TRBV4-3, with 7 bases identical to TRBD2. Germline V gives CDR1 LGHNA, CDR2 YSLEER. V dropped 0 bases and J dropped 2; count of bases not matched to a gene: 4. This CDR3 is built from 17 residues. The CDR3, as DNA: TGCGCCAGCAGCCAAGATAACGCGGGAGCTGGGGCCAACGTCCTGACTTTC. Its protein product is CASSQDNAGAGANVLTF.

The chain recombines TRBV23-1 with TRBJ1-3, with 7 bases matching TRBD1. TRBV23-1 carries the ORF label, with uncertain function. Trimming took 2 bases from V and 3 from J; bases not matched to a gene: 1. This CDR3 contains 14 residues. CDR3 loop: CASSQDRVGNTIYF. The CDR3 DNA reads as TGCGCCAGCAGTCAAGACAGGGTTGGAAACACCATATATTTT.

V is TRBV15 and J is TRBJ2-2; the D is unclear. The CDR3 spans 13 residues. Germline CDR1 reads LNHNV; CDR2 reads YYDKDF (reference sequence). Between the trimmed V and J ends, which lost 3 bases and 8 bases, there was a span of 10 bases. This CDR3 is CATSRYKEGELFF. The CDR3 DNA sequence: TGTGCCACCAGCAGGTATAAAGAGGGGGAGCTGTTTTTT.

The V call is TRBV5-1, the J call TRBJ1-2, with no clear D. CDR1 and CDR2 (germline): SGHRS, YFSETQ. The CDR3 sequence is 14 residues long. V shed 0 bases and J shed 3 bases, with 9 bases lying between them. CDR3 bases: TGCGCCAGCAGCTTGGGAGGGATCGACTATGGCTACACCTTC. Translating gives CASSLGGIDYGYTF.

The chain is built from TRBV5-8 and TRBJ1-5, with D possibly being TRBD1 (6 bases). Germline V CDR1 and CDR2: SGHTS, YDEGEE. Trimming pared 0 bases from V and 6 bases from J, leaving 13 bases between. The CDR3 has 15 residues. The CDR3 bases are TGTGCCAGCAGCTTGGACGCAGGGGTACGTCAGCCCCAGCATTTT. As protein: CASSLDAGVRQPQHF.

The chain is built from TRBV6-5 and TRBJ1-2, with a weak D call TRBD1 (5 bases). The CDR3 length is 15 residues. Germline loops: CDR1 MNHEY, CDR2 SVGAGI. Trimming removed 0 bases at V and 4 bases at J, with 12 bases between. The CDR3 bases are TGTGCCAGCAGTTACTCGATTTCCGGGGGCTATGGCTACACCTTC. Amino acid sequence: CASSYSISGGYGYTF.

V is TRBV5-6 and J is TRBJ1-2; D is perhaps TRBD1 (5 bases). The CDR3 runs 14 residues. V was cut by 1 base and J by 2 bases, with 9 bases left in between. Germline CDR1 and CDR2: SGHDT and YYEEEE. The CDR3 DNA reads TGTGCCAGCAGCTTGATGGGGCAGAACTATGGCTACACCTTC. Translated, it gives CASSLMGQNYGYTF.

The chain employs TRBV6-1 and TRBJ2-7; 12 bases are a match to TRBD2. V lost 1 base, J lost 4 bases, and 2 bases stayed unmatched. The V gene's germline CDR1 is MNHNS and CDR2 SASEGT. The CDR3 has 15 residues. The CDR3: CASSEETSGSYEQYF. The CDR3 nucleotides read TGTGCCAGCAGTGAAGAGACTAGCGGGAGTTACGAGCAGTACTTC.

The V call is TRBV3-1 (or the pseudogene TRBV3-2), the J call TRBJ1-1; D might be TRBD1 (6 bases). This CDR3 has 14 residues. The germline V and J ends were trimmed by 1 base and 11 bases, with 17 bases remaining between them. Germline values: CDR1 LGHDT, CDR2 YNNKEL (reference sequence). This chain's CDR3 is CASSQAATDRYAFF. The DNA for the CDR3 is TGTGCCAGCAGCCAAGCGGCCACCGACAGGTATGCTTTCTTT.

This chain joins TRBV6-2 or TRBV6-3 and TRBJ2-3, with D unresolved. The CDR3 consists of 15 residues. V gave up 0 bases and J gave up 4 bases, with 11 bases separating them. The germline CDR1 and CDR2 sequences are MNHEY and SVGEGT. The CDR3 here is CASSYSSTSPDTQYF. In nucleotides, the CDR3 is TGTGCCAGCAGTTACTCCTCAACATCACCAGATACGCAGTATTTT.

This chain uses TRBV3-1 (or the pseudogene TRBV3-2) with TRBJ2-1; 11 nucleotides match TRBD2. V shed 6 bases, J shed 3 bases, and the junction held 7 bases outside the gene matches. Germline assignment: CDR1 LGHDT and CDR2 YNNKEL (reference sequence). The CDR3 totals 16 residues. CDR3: CASSQRGTSGYNEQFF. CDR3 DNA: TGTGCCAGCAGTCAAAGGGGGACTAGCGGCTACAATGAGCAGTTCTTC.

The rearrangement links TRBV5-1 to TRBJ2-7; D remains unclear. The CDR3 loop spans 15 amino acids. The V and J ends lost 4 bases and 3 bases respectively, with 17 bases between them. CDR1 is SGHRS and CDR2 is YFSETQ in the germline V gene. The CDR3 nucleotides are TGCGCCAGCAGCCAAGCGTCCGCGATTATCTACGAGCAGTACTTC. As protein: CASSQASAIIYEQYF.

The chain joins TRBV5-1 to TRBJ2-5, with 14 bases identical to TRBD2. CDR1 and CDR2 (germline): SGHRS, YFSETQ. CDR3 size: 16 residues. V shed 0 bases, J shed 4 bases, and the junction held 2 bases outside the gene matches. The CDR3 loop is CASSLGLAGGRETQYF. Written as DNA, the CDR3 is TGCGCCAGCAGCTTGGGACTAGCGGGAGGGCGAGAGACCCAGTACTTC.

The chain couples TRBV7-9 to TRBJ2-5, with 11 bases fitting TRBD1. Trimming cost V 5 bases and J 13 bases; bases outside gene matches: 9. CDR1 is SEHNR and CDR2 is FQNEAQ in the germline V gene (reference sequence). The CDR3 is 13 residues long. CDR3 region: CASSPPAGTGGYF. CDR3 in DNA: TGTGCCAGCAGCCCCCCTGCCGGGACAGGGGGGTACTTC.

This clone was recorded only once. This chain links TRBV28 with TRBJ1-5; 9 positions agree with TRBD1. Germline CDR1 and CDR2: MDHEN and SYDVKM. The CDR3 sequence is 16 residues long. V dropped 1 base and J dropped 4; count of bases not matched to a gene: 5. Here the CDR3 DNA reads TGTGCCAGCAGTTTATTGGGACAGGGCCGGAATCAGCCCCAGCATTTT. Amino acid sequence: CASSLLGQGRNQPQHF.

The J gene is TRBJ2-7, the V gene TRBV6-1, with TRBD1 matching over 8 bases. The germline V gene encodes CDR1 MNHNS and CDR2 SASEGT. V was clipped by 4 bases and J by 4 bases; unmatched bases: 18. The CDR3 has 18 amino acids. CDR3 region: CASSVWGQSGGLGYEQYF. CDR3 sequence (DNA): TGTGCCAGCAGTGTCTGGGGACAATCAGGGGGCCTTGGGTACGAGCAGTACTTC.

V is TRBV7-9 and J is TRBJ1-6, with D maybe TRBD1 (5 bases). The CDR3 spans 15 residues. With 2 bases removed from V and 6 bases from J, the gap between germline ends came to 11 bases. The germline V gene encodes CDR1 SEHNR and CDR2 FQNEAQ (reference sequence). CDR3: CASSLIPGGNSPLHF. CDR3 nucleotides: TGTGCCAGCAGCTTAATCCCGGGGGGTAATTCACCCCTCCACTTT.